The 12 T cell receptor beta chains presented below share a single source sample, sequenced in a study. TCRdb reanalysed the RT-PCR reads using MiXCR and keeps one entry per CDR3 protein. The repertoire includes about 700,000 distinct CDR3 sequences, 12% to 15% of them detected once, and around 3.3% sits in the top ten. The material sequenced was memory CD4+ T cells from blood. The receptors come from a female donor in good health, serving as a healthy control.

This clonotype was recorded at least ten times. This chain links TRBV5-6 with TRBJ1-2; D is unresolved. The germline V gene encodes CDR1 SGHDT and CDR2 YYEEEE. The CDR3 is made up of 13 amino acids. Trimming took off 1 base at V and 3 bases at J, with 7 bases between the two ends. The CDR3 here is CASSLSGYYGYTF. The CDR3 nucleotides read TGTGCCAGCAGCTTGTCCGGGTACTATGGCTACACCTTC.

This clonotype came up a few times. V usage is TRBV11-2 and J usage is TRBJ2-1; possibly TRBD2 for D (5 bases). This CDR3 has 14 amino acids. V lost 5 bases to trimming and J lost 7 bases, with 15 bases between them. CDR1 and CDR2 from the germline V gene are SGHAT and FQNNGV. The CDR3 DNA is TGTGCCAGCAGCCAAGGACTCCCTGGTAATGAGCAGTTCTTC. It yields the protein CASSQGLPGNEQFF.

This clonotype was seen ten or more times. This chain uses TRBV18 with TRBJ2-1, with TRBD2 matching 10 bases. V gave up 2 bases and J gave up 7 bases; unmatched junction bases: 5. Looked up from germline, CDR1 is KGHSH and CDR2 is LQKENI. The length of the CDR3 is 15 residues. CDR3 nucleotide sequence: TGTGCCAGCTCACCAGCTAGCGGGAGTGCAAATGAGCAGTTCTTC. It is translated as CASSPASGSANEQFF.

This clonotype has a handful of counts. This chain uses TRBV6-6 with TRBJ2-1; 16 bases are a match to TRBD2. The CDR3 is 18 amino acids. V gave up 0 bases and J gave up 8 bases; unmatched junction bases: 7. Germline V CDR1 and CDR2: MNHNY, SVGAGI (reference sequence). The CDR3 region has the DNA TGTGCCAGCAGTTACTCGGGGACTAGCGGGGGGGGTGTCTATGAGCAGTTCTTC. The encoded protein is CASSYSGTSGGGVYEQFF.

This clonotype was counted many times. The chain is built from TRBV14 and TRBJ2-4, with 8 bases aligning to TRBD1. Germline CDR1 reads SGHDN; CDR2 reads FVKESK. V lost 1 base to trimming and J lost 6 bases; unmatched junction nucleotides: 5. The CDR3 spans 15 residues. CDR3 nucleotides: TGTGCCAGCAGCCAAGCTGGAACAGGGGGAAACATTCAGTACTTC. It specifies CASSQAGTGGNIQYF.

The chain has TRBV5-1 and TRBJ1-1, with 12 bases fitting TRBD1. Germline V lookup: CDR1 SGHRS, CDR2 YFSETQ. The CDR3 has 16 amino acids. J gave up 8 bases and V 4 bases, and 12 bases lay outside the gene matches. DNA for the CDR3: TGCGCCAGCAGCCTCGGGACAGGGGGCACCTTCGCAGAAGCTTTCTTT. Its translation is CASSLGTGGTFAEAFF.

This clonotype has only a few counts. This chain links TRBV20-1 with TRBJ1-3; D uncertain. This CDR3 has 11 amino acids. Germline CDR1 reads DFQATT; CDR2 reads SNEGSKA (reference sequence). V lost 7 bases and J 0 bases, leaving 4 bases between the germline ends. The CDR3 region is CSVPSGNTIYF. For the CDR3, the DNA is TGCAGTGTACCCTCTGGAAACACCATATATTTT.

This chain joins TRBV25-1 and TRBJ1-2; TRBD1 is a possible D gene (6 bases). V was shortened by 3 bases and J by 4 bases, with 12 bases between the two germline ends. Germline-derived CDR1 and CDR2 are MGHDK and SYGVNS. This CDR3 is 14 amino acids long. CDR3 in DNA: TGTGCCAGCAGTGACTTCGGGGGCGGCTATGGCTACACCTTC. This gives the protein CASSDFGGGYGYTF.

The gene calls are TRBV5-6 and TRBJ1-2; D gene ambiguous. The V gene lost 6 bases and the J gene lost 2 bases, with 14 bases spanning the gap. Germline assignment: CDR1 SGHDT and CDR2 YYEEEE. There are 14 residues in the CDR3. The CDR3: CASTRWGINYGYTF. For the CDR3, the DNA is TGTGCCAGCACGAGGTGGGGAATCAACTATGGCTACACCTTC. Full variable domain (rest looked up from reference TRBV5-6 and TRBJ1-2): DAGVTQSPTHLIKTRGQQVTLRCSPKSGHDTVSWYQQALGQGPQFIFQYYEEEERQRGNFPDRFSGHQFPNYSSELNVNALLLGDSALYLCASTRWGINYGYTFGSGTRLTVV.

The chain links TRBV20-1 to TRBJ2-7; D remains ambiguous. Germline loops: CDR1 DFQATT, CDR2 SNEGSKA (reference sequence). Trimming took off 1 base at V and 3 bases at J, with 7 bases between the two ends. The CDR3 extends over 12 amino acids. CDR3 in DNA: TGCAGTGCTAGAGTGCCTAACTACGAGCAGTACTTC. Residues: CSARVPNYEQYF.

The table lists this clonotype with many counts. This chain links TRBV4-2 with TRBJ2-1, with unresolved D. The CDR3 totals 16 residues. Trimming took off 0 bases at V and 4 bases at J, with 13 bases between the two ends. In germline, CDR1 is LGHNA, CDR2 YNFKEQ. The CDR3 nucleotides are TGTGCCAGCAGCCAAGATTATGAGACACCTTACAATGAGCAGTTCTTC. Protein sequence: CASSQDYETPYNEQFF.

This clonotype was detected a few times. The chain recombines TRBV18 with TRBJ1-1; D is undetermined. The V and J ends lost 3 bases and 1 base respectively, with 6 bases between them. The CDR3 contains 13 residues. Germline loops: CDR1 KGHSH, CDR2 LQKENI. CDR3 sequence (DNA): TGTGCCAGCTCACCCACATGGAACACTGAAGCTTTCTTT. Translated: CASSPTWNTEAFF.